A single sample is the source of the 10 T cell receptor beta chains below, sequenced in a study of beta chain features in type 1 diabetes. Isolated RNA was reverse transcribed in full, so expressed TCRB transcripts were sequenced. TCRdb's copy holds only in-frame clones and misses some; the assay was immunoSEQ multiplex PCR. The sample lists about 900,000 clones; roughly a sixth were seen once. Sequenced: naive CD4+ T cells from blood. All receptors derive from a woman between 18 and 29 years old in good health.

V usage is TRBV6-6 and J usage is TRBJ2-3; D is unresolved. Germline V gene lookup returns CDR1 MNHNY and CDR2 SVGAGI (reference sequence). V dropped 7 bases and J dropped 0 bases, with 11 bases sitting between them. The CDR3 totals 14 residues. In nucleotides, the CDR3 is TGTGCCAGCAAGGACGCGACAAGCACAGATACGCAGTATTTT. Its protein is CASKDATSTDTQYF.

This rearrangement joins TRBV4-3 to TRBJ1-3; D not certain. Germline loops: CDR1 LGHNA, CDR2 YSLEER. This CDR3 has 15 residues. V lost 0 bases and J lost 4, with 10 bases in between. The CDR3 region has the DNA TGCGCCAGCAGCCAAGAGACCGCTCCGGGAAACACCATATATTTT. Amino acid sequence: CASSQETAPGNTIYF.

This clone was observed a few times. The V and J genes are TRBV6-6 and TRBJ2-3; D perhaps matches TRBD1 (6 bases). V lost 8 bases and J 2 bases, leaving 14 bases between the germline ends. From germline, CDR1 is MNHNY and CDR2 SVGAGI (reference sequence). This CDR3 is built from 14 residues. The CDR3 sequence: CASATGMNTDTQYF. CDR3 DNA: TGTGCCAGCGCCACAGGGATGAACACAGATACGCAGTATTTT.

This clone came up a few times. The chain combines TRBV5-4 with TRBJ2-3, with a possible D match to TRBD2 (6 bases). In germline, CDR1 is SGHNT, CDR2 YYREEE (reference sequence). Trimming took off 6 bases at V and 1 base at J, with 12 bases between the two ends. The CDR3 has 14 residues. The CDR3 region is CASNTLAGTDTQYF. CDR3 bases: TGTGCCAGCAACACCTTAGCGGGCACAGATACGCAGTATTTT.

This clone was counted a few times. The V gene is TRBV6-5, the J gene TRBJ2-2; 7 positions match TRBD2. J was trimmed by 8 bases and V by 5 bases; bases with no gene match: 11. Germline V gives CDR1 MNHEY, CDR2 SVGAGI. The CDR3 is made up of 15 amino acids. DNA for the CDR3: TGTGCCAGCAGTCACAATCGCGGGAGCAGGGGGGAGCTGTTTTTT. It translates to CASSHNRGSRGELFF.

This clone was picked up a small number of times. V and J are TRBV6-6 and TRBJ2-1, with D possibly called TRBD1 or TRBD2 (5 bases each). The CDR3 sequence is 16 residues long. CDR1 and CDR2 (germline): MNHNY, SVGAGI (reference sequence). The V end was cut by 5 bases, the J end by 3 bases, with 17 bases between. The CDR3 protein is CASSPRDASGYNEQFF. CDR3 in DNA: TGTGCCAGCAGTCCTAGGGACGCCAGTGGCTACAATGAGCAGTTCTTC.

This chain uses TRBV6-6 with TRBJ1-1; D is unclear. The V gene lost 2 bases and the J gene lost 1 base, with 8 bases spanning the gap. Per germline, CDR1 MNHNY and CDR2 SVGAGI (reference sequence). The CDR3 covers 14 residues. Here the CDR3 DNA reads TGTGCCAGCAGTTACCGGGTGGAGAACACTGAAGCTTTCTTT. This codes for CASSYRVENTEAFF.

The genes are TRBV2 and TRBJ2-6, with D tentatively TRBD2 (6 bases). The V gene lost 10 bases and the J gene lost 1 base, with 14 bases spanning the gap. CDR3 length equals 15 residues. The germline CDR1 and CDR2 sequences are SNHLY and FYNNEI. CDR3 amino acids: CAIFKGGSGANVLTF. Here the CDR3 DNA reads TGTGCCATTTTTAAAGGAGGGTCTGGGGCCAACGTCCTGACTTTC.

This clone was seen only a few times. The chain is built from TRBV5-6 and TRBJ1-1; the D gene is possibly TRBD1 (6 bases). The germline V gene encodes CDR1 SGHDT and CDR2 YYEEEE. V lost 6 bases, J lost 1 base, and 16 bases lay in between. This CDR3 region has 15 residues. The CDR3 reads CASTRYDRWNTEAFF. CDR3 DNA: TGTGCCAGCACTAGGTACGACAGGTGGAACACTGAAGCTTTCTTT.

The genes are TRBV28 and TRBJ1-3, with a possible D match to TRBD1 (5 bases). Deletions cut 7 bases from V and 2 bases from J, with 6 bases between. In germline, CDR1 is MDHEN, CDR2 SYDVKM. This CDR3 contains 12 residues. CDR3 sequence reads: CASKGTGNTIYF. Written as DNA, the CDR3 is TGTGCCAGCAAGGGGACTGGAAACACCATATATTTT.